Listed here are 8 T cell receptor beta chains from one sample, sequenced in a study of cytomegalovirus exposure and HLA in healthy donors. PCR involved 60 Vbeta and 13 Jbeta primers. Here immunoSEQ multiplex PCR was the method, and the copy in TCRdb shows in-frame clones only, minus some. Altogether about 130,000 clones are present, 77% being singletons, with the ten largest covering under 5%. Specimen: PBMCs. All receptors come from a male donor in good health and CMV-seropositive.

The chain joins TRBV9 to TRBJ1-3; TRBD1 might be the D (5 bases). V lost 4 bases to trimming and J lost 0 bases, with 14 bases between them. CDR1 and CDR2 from the germline V gene are SGDLS and YYNGEE. The CDR3 has 16 amino acids. The CDR3 bases are TGTGCCAGCAGCCGTTTAGGGGTATTCTCTGGAAACACCATATATTTT. Its translation: CASSRLGVFSGNTIYF.

This chain joins TRBV18 and TRBJ1-3; 10 bases align to TRBD1. The CDR3 runs to 15 residues. V lost 8 bases, J lost 6 bases, and 10 bases stayed unmatched. In germline, CDR1 is KGHSH, CDR2 LQKENI. CDR3 in DNA: TGTGCCAGCAACCCTGGGACAGGGGAGAAAAACACCATATATTTT. It codes for CASNPGTGEKNTIYF.

As concerns this clone: One end of the junction varies from germline; a read error may be responsible. The chain uses TRBV7-9 and TRBJ1-4, with a possible D match to TRBD1 (6 bases). The CDR3 sequence is 14 residues long. Germline V lookup: CDR1 SEHNR, CDR2 FQNEAQ (reference sequence). In DNA form, the CDR3 reads TGTTCCAGCAGCTTCCAGGGGTGGGATGAAAAACTGTTTTTT. It encodes CSSSFQGWDEKLFF. Variable domain in full (rest from reference TRBV7-9 and TRBJ1-4): DTGVSQNPRHKITKRGQNVTFRCDPISEHNRLYWYRQTLGQGPEFLTYFQNEAQLEKSRLLSDRFSAERPKGSFSTLEIQRTEQGDSAMYLCSSSFQGWDEKLFFGSGTQLSVL.

The chain combines TRBV7-9 with TRBJ2-1; possible D gene TRBD2, 5 bases. The CDR3 loop spans 15 amino acids. Germline CDR1 and CDR2: SEHNR and FQNEAQ (reference sequence). Trimming stripped 0 bases from V and 5 bases from J, with 11 bases between. DNA for the CDR3: TGTGCCAGCAGCTTAGCCGGGATCATACACAATGAGCAGTTCTTC. It yields the protein CASSLAGIIHNEQFF. The variable domain in full, completed from reference TRBV7-9 and TRBJ2-1, reads DTGVSQNPRHKITKRGQNVTFRCDPISEHNRLYWYRQTLGQGPEFLTYFQNEAQLEKSRLLSDRFSAERPKGSFSTLEIQRTEQGDSAMYLCASSLAGIIHNEQFFGPGTRLTVL.

This clone was detected only a few times. The J gene is TRBJ2-3, the V gene TRBV28; D is uncertain. CDR3 length equals 14 residues. The germline V gene encodes CDR1 MDHEN and CDR2 SYDVKM. V lost 5 bases to trimming and J lost 0 bases, with 9 bases between them. The CDR3 region has the DNA TGTGCCAGCAGTGAGGCTGGGAGCACAGATACGCAGTATTTT. Its translation is CASSEAGSTDTQYF.

The rearrangement uses TRBV7-3 and TRBJ1-4; weak D call: TRBD1 (6 bases). V lost 5 bases to trimming and J lost 8 bases, with 12 bases between them. The CDR3 is 13 amino acids. CDR1 SGHTA and CDR2 FQGTGA come from the germline V gene. CDR3 in DNA: TGTGCCAGCAGCCGTAAACAGGGAGAAAAACTGTTTTTT. Amino acids: CASSRKQGEKLFF.

V usage is TRBV5-1 and J usage is TRBJ1-1, with 10 bases aligning to TRBD1. This CDR3 is 16 amino acids long. Germline CDR1 and CDR2: SGHRS and YFSETQ. V was clipped by 4 bases and J by 0 bases; unmatched bases: 6. CDR3 in DNA: TGCGCCAGCAGCCTCGACAGGGGGCGAATGAACACTGAAGCTTTCTTT. Residues: CASSLDRGRMNTEAFF.

The J gene is TRBJ2-7, the V gene TRBV28; D is unresolved. Germline V CDR1 and CDR2: MDHEN, SYDVKM. The ends were cut back, 6 bases at V and 8 bases at J, with 14 bases in the middle. The CDR3 covers 12 residues. CDR3 DNA sequence: TGTGCCAGCAGGGCCCCGGGTATACAGCAGTACTTC. Translating gives CASRAPGIQQYF.